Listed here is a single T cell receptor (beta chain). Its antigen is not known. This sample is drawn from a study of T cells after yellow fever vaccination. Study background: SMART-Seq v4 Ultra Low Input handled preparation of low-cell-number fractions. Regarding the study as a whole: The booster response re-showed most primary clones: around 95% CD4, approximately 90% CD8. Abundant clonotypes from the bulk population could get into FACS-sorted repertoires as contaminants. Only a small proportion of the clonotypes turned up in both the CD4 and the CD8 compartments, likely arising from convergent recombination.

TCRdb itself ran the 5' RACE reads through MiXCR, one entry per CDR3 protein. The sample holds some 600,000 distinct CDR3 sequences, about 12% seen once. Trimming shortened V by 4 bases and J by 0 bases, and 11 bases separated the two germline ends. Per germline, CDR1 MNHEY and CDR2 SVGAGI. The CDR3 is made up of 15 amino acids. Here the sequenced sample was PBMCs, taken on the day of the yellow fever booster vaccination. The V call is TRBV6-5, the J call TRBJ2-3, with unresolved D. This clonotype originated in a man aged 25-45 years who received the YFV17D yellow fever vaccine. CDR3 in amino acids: CASSLRAASTDTQYF. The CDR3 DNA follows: TGTGCCAGCAGTTTAAGAGCTGCTAGCACAGATACGCAGTATTTT.